This TCR beta chain was retrieved from a study of blood T cell repertoires in COVID-19. Whole-study context: Both acute and convalescent COVID-19 samples were obtained from the United States, Italy and Spain. Sources were T cells, B-cell-depleted T cells, or PBMCs; the material itself was cDNA or gDNA.

V was clipped by 4 bases and J by 2 bases, with 13 bases between them. The CDR3 has 15 amino acids. The germline V gene has CDR1 SGHTA and CDR2 FQGNSA. How the authors handled the data: Nucleated cell number was recorded as an estimate derived from reference gene primer amplification. Sequencing was performed with immunoSEQ multiplex PCR; in TCRdb, only in-frame clones are kept and a portion is missing. V, J and clone size are taken as reported in that table, and D and trimming were inferred from the DNA itself. This table has tens of thousands of clones, 82% appearing once. The clonotype comes from a man aged 60 to 69 with acute or convalescent COVID-19. The chain is built from TRBV7-2 and TRBJ2-3; possible D gene TRBD1, 5 bases. Specimen: peripheral blood. The CDR3 sequence is CASSSQGGPTDTQYF. CDR3 DNA: TGTGCCAGCAGCTCCCAGGGCGGCCCCACAGATACGCAGTATTTT.